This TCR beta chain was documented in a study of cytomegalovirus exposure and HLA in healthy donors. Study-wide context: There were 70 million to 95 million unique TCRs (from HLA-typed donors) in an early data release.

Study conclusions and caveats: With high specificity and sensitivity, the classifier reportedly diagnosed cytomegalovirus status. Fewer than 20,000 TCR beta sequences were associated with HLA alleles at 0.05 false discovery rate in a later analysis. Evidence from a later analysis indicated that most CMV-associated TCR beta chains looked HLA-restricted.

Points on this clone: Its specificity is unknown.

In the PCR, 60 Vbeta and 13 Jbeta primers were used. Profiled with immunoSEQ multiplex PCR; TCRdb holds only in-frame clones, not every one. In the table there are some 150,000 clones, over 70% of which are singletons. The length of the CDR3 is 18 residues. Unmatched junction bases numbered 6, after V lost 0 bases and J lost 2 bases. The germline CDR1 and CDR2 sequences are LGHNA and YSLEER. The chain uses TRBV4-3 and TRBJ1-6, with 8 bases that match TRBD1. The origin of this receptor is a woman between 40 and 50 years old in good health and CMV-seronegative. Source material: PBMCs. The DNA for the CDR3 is TGCGCCAGCAGCCAAGAGGGCGCAGGGGGCCCCTATAATTCACCCCTCCACTTT. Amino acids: CASSQEGAGGPYNSPLHF.